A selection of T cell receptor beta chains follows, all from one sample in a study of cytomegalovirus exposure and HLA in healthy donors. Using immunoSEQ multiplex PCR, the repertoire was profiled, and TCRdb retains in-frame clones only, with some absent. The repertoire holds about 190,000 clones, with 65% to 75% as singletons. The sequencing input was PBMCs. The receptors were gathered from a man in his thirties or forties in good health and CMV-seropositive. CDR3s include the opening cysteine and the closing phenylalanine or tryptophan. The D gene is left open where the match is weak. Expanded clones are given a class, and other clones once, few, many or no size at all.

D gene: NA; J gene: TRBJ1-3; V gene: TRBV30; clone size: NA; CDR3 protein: CAWSRVISGNTIYF; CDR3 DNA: TGTGCCTGGAGTCGGGTGATCTCTGGAAACACCATATATTTT
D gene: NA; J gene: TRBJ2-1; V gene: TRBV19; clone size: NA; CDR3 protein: CASNGAKGINEQFF; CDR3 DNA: TGTGCCAGTAATGGCGCGAAGGGGATCAATGAGCAGTTCTTC
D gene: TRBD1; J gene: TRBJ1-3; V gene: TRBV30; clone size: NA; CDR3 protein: CAWRVPGQGNTIYF; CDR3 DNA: TGTGCCTGGAGGGTACCGGGACAGGGGAACACCATATATTTT
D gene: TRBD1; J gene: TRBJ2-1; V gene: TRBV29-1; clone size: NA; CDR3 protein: CSVGGTGPFDEQFF; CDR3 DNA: TGCAGCGTTGGTGGGACAGGGCCTTTTGATGAGCAGTTCTTC
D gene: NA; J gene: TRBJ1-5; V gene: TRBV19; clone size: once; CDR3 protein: CASSMIGVGQPQHF; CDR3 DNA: TGTGCCAGTAGTATGATAGGGGTAGGCCAGCCCCAGCATTTT
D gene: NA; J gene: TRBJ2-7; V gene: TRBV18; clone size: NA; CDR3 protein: CASSPPNGDSYEQYF; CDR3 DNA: TGTGCCAGCTCACCACCGAACGGGGACTCCTACGAGCAGTACTTC
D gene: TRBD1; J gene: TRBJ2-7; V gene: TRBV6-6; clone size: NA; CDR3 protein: CATGQGNYEQYF; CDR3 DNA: TGTGCCACGGGACAGGGTAACTACGAGCAGTACTTC
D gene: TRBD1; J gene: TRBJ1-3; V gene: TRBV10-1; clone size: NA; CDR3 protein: CASSEGRSRDRAPGNTIYF; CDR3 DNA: TGCGCCAGCAGTGAAGGCCGCTCTCGGGACAGGGCCCCTGGAAACACCATATATTTT
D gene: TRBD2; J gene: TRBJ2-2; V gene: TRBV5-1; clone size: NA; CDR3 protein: CASSLSGGSTGELFF; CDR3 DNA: TGCGCCAGCAGTCTTAGCGGGGGGAGCACCGGGGAGCTGTTTTTT
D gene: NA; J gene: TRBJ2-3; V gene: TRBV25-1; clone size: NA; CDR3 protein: CASSDDYYTDTQYF; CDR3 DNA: TGTGCCAGCAGTGATGACTACTACACAGATACGCAGTATTTT
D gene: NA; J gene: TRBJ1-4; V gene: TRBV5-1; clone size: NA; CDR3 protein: CASSLGTLGGTNEKLFF; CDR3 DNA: TGCGCCAGCAGCTTGGGGACTTTGGGGGGGACTAATGAAAAACTGTTTTTT
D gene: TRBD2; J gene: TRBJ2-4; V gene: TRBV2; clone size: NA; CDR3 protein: CASRDPGSGRLNIQYF; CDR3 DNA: TGTGCCAGCAGGGATCCCGGTAGCGGGAGGTTGAACATTCAGTACTTC
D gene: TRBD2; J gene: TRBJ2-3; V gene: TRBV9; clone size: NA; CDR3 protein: CASSVPLAGVGDTQYF; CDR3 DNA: TGTGCCAGCAGCGTTCCACTAGCGGGAGTGGGGGATACGCAGTATTTT
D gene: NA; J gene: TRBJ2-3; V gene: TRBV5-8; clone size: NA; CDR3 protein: CASSLARDTQYF; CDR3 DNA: TGTGCCAGCAGCTTGGCCCGGGATACGCAGTATTTT
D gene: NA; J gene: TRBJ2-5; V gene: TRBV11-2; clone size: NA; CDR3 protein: CASSLGESLETQYF; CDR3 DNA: TGTGCCAGCAGCTTAGGAGAATCCTTGGAGACCCAGTACTTC
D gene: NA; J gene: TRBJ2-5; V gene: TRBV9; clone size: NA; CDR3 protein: CASSELSTGTLSQETQYF; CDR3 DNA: TGTGCCAGCAGCGAACTATCCACAGGGACCCTAAGTCAAGAGACCCAGTACTTC
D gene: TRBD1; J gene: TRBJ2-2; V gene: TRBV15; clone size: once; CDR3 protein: CATSNTGGVLTGELFF; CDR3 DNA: TGTGCCACCAGCAATACAGGGGGCGTTCTGACCGGGGAGCTGTTTTTT
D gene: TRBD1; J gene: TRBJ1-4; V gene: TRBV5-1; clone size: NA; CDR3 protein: CASSWGTGTNEKLFF; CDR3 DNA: TGCGCCAGCAGCTGGGGGACAGGAACTAATGAAAAACTGTTTTTT
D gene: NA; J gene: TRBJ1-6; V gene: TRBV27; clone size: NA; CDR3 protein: CASSLNGGSRGSPLHF; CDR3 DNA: TGTGCCAGCAGTTTAAACGGTGGGTCCAGGGGTTCACCCCTCCACTTT
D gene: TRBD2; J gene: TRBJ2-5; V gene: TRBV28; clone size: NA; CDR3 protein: CASSPGLAGGGETQYF; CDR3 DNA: TGTGCCAGCAGCCCGGGACTAGCGGGGGGGGGAGAGACCCAGTACTTC
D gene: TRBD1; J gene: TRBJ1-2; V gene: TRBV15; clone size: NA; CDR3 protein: CATSSFRDRYSNYGYTF; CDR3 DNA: TGTGCCACCAGCAGCTTCCGGGACAGGTATTCTAACTATGGCTACACCTTC
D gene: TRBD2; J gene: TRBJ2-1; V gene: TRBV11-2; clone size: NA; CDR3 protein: CASSPRLAGALEQFF; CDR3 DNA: TGTGCCAGCAGCCCTCGACTAGCGGGAGCTCTTGAGCAGTTCTTC
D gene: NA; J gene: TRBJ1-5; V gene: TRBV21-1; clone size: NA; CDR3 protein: CASSERPRTGGWQPQHF; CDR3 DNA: TGTGCCAGCAGCGAACGGCCCAGGACAGGGGGCTGGCAGCCCCAGCATTTT
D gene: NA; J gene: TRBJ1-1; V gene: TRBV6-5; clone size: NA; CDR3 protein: CASSYSVARTEAFF; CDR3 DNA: TGTGCCAGCAGTTACTCGGTGGCCCGAACTGAAGCTTTCTTT
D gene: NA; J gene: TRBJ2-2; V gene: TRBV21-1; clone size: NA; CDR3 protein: CAKPGPNTGELFF; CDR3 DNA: TGTGCCAAACCGGGTCCGAACACCGGGGAGCTGTTTTTT
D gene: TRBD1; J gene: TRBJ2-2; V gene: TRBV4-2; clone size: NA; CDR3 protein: CASRPWTGGEELFF; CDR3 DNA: TGTGCCAGCAGACCTTGGACAGGGGGCGAGGAGCTGTTTTTT
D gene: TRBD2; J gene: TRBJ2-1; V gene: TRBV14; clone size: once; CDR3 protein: CASSQASGYNEQFF; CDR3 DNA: TGTGCCAGCAGCCAAGCTAGCGGGTACAATGAGCAGTTCTTC
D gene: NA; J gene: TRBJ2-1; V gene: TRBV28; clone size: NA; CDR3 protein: CASSLIYSYNEQFF; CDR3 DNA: TGTGCCAGCAGTTTAATATACTCCTACAATGAGCAGTTCTTC
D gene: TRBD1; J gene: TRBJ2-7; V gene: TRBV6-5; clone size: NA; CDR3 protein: CASSSPGQGSYEQYF; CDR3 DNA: TGTGCCAGCAGTTCCCCGGGACAGGGGTCCTACGAGCAGTACTTC